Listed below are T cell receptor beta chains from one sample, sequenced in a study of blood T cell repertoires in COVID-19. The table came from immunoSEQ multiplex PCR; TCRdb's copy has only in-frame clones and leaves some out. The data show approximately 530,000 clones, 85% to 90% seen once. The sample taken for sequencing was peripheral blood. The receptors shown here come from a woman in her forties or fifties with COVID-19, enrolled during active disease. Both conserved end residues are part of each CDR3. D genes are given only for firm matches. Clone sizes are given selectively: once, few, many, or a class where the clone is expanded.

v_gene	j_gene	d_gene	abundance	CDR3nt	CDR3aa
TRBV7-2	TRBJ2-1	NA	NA	TGTGCCAGCAGCTTACAGTCCCTCTCCGAGCAGTTCTTC	CASSLQSLSEQFF
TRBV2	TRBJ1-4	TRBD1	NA	TGTGCCAGCAGTGAGGGACAGGCTGGTGAAAAACTGTTTTTT	CASSEGQAGEKLFF
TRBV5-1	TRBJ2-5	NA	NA	TGCGCCAGCACAGCAGGGCAAGAGACCCAGTACTTC	CASTAGQETQYF
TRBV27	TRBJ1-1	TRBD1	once	TGTGCCAGCAGTTTCCGAGGACAGGGGGTTAGGGCTTTCTTT	CASSFRGQGVRAFF
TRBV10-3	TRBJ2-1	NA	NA	TGTGCCATCAGTGAGTCGACAGAAAACAATGAGCAGTTCTTC	CAISESTENNEQFF
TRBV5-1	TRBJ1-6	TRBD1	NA	TGCGCCAGCAGCTCGAGCACCAGGGGGACGGGGAAAAATTCACCCCTCCACTTT	CASSSSTRGTGKNSPLHF
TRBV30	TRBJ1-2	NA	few	TGTGCCTGGAATCTCGCCGGCTATGGCTACACCTTC	CAWNLAGYGYTF
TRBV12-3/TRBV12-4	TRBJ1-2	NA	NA	TGTGCCATCCTTACAGGGAAAAACTATGGCTACACCTTC	CAILTGKNYGYTF
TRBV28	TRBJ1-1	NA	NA	TGTGCCAGCAGCCCCCTAGGACAACTCACTGAAGCTTTCTTT	CASSPLGQLTEAFF
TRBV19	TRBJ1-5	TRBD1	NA	TGTGCCAGTAGTATTATCCAGGGGGCCCTCGGACAGCCCCAGCATTTT	CASSIIQGALGQPQHF
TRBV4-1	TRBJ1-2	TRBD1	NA	TGCGCCAGCAGCCACACGACAGGGGCGAGCGGCTACACCTTC	CASSHTTGASGYTF
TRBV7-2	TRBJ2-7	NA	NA	TGTGCCAGCAGCTTGGGGCCCCCTCTACCACTCAACGAGCAGTACTTC	CASSLGPPLPLNEQYF
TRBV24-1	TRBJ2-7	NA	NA	TGTGCCACCAGTGATCGGTACGAGCAGTACTTC	CATSDRYEQYF
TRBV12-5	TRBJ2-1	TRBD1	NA	TGTGCTAGTGAAACAGGGGGCGCATACAATGAGCAGTTCTTC	CASETGGAYNEQFF
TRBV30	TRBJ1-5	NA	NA	TGTGCCTGGAGTCTCTCAGTCAATCAGCCCCAGCATTTT	CAWSLSVNQPQHF
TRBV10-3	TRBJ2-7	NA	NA	TGTGCCATCAGTGACTCGACAGACTACGAGCAGTACTTC	CAISDSTDYEQYF
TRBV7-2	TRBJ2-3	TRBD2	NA	TGTGCCAGCAGCTTATCGGACCTAGCGGGGGGACCCAGCACAGATACGCAGTATTTT	CASSLSDLAGGPSTDTQYF
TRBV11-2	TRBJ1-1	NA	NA	TGTGCCAGCAGCCACCGGGGAACCCAGAACACTGAAGCTTTCTTT	CASSHRGTQNTEAFF
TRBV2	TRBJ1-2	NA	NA	TGTGCCAGCAGGTTCAGGGGTATAAACTATGGCTACACCTTC	CASRFRGINYGYTF
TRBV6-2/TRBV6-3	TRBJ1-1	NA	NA	TGTGCCAGCAGTTATTCGAGGAACACTGAAGCTTTCTTT	CASSYSRNTEAFF
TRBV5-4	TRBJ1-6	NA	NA	TGTGCCAGCAGGCCCGGGATCGGGAATTCACCCCTCCACTTT	CASRPGIGNSPLHF
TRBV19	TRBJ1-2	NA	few	TGTGCCAGTAGTTCGGGAGGGAGATCTAACTATGGCTACACCTTC	CASSSGGRSNYGYTF
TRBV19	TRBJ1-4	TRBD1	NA	TGTGCCAGTAGTAGACTCCAGGGGGCGGGTGAAAAACTGTTTTTT	CASSRLQGAGEKLFF
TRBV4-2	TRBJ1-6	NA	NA	TGTGCCAGCAGCCAAGATACATTAAAACCAGGGGCAAATTCACCCCTCCACTTT	CASSQDTLKPGANSPLHF
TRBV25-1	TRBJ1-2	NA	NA	TGTGCCAGCAGTGTCGGGGGGCAAAGAGGAGGCTACACCTTC	CASSVGGQRGGYTF
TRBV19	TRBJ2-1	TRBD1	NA	TGTGCCAGTACCTCACGGGACAGGGGATACAATGAGCAGTTCTTC	CASTSRDRGYNEQFF
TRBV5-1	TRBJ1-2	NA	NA	TGCGCCAGCAGCTTGGGGCAGGGGTACTATGGCTACACCTTC	CASSLGQGYYGYTF
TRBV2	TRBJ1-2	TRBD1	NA	TGTGCCAGCAGTAAGAGGGGGCCAGGAAATGGCTACACCTTC	CASSKRGPGNGYTF
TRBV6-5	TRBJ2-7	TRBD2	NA	TGTGCCAGCAGTTTACTAGCGGGGGAGCAGTACTTC	CASSLLAGEQYF
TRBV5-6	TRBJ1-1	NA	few	TGTGCCAGCAGCTTGCCCGGGAACACTGAAGCTTTCTTT	CASSLPGNTEAFF
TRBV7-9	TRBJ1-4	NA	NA	TGTGCCAGCAGCTTCTTGAGGTGGGGGGACTCCGAAAAACTGTTTTTT	CASSFLRWGDSEKLFF
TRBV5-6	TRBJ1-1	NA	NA	TGTGCCAGCAGCACCAGGGCTTACCACATGAACACTGAAGCTTTCTTT	CASSTRAYHMNTEAFF
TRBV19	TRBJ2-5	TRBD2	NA	TGTGCCAGTAGTGTCCAGGGAGGGGAGACCCAGTACTTC	CASSVQGGETQYF
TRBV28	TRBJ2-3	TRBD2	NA	TGTGCCAGCAGCTCCCCGCTAGCGGGGGGGTGGGGCACAGATACGCAGTATTTT	CASSSPLAGGWGTDTQYF
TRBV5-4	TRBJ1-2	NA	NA	TGTGCCAGCAGCGGGGGGAGGAGTGGCTACACCTTC	CASSGGRSGYTF
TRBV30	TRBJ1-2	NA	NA	TGTGCCTGGACCGAGCCGGGGAAATACGGCTACACCTTC	CAWTEPGKYGYTF
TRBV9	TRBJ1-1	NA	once	TGTGCCAGCAGCGTGGCAGGGTTGAGTGAAGCTTTCTTT	CASSVAGLSEAFF
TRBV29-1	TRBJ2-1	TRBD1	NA	TGCAGCGTTTTGGACAGGGCGGTCTCCTATTACAATGAGCAGTTCTTC	CSVLDRAVSYYNEQFF
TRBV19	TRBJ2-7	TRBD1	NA	TGTGCCAGTAGTGTGGCAGGGGGACGTTACGAGCAGTACTTC	CASSVAGGRYEQYF
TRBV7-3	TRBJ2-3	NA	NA	TGTGCCAGCAGCTTAGGGGAGGCAGGATCAGATACGCAGTATTTT	CASSLGEAGSDTQYF
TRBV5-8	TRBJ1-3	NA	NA	TGTGCCAGCAGCTTGGAAGTCAGGGGCACGCTCGGAAACACCATATATTTT	CASSLEVRGTLGNTIYF
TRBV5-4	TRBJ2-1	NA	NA	TGTGCCAGCAGCTCCCGAGGAGATTTCAATGAGCAGTTCTTC	CASSSRGDFNEQFF
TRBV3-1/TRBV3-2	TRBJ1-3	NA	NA	TGTGCCAGCAGCCAAGGGGCGTCCCGCTCTGGAAACACCATATATTTT	CASSQGASRSGNTIYF
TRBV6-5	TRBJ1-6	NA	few	TGTGCCAGCAGTCCCCCAACAGGAATTTCACCCCTCCACTTT	CASSPPTGISPLHF